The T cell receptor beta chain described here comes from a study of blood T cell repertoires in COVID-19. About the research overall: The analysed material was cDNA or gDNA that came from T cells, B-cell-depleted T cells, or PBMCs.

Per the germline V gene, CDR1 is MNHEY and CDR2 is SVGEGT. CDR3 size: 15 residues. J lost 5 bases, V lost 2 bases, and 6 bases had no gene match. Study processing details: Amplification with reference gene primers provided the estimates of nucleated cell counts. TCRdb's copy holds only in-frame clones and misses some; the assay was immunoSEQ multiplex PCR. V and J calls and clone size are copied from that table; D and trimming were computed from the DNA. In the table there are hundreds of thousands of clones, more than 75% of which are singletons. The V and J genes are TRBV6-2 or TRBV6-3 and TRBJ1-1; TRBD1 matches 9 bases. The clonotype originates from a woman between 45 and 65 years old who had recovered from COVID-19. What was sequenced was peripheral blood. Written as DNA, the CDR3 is TGTGCCAGCAGTTACGGGGACAGGGTGGGGACTGAAGCTTTCTTT. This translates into CASSYGDRVGTEAFF.